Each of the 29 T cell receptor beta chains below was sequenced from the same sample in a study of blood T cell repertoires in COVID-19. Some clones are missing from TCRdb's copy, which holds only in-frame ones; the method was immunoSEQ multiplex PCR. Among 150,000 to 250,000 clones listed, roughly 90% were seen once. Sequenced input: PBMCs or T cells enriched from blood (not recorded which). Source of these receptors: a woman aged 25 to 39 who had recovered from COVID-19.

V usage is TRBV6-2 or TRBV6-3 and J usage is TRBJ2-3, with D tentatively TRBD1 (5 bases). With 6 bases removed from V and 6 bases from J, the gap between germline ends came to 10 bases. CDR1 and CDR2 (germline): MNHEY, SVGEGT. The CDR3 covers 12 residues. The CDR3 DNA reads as TGTGCCAGCAGCCCGACAGAGGATACGCAGTATTTT. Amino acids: CASSPTEDTQYF.

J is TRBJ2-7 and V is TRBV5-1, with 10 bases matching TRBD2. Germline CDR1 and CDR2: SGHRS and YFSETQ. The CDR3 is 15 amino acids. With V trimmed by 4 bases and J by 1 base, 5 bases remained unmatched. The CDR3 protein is CASSPRTSGSYEQYF. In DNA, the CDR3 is TGCGCCAGCAGCCCGCGGACTAGCGGATCCTACGAGCAGTACTTC.

In DNA, the CDR3 is TGTGCCAGCAGCTTAGACTTGAGTTGGAGGTCCATATCGAACACTGAAGCTTTCTTT. This encodes CASSLDLSWRSISNTEAFF. The gene calls are TRBV7-9 and TRBJ1-1; D uncertain. Germline loops: CDR1 SEHNR, CDR2 FQNEAQ (reference sequence). Trimming cost V 1 base and J 1 base, with 22 bases left between them. The CDR3 contains 19 residues. Looking up the rest from reference TRBV7-9 and TRBJ1-1 gives the full variable domain: DTGVSQNPRHKITKRGQNVTFRCDPISEHNRLYWYRQTLGQGPEFLTYFQNEAQLEKSRLLSDRFSAERPKGSFSTLEIQRTEQGDSAMYLCASSLDLSWRSISNTEAFFGQGTRLTVV.

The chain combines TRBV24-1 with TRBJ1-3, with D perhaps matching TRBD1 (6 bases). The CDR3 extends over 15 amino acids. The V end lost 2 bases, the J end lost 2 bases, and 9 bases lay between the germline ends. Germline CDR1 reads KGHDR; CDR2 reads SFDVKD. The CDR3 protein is CATSDSTGTGNTIYF. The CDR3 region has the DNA TGTGCCACCAGTGATTCTACAGGGACTGGAAACACCATATATTTT.

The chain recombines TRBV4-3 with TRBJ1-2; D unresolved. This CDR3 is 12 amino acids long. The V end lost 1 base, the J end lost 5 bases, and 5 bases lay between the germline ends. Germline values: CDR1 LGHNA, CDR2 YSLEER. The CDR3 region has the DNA TGCGCCAGCAGCCAAGGGGAGTATGGCTACACCTTC. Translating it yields CASSQGEYGYTF.

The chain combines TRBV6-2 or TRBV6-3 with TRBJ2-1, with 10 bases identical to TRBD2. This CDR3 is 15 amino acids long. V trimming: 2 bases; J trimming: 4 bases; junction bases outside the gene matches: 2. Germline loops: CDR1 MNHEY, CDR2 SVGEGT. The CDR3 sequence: CASSYRTSGYNEQFF. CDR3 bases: TGTGCCAGCAGTTACCGGACTAGCGGTTACAATGAGCAGTTCTTC.

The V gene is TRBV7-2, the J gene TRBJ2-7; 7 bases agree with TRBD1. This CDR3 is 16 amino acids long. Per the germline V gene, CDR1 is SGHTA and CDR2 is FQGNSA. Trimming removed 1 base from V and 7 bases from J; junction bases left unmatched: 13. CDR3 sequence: CASSLGQQGRSVEQYF. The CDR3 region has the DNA TGTGCCAGCAGCTTAGGGCAACAGGGGCGATCTGTAGAGCAGTACTTC.

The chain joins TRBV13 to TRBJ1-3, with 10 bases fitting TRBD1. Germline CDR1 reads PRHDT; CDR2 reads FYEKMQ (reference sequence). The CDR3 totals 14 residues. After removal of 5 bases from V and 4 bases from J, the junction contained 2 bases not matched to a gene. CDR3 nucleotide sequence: TGTGCCAGCAGCAGGGACAGGGGCGGAAACACCATATATTTT. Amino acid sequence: CASSRDRGGNTIYF.

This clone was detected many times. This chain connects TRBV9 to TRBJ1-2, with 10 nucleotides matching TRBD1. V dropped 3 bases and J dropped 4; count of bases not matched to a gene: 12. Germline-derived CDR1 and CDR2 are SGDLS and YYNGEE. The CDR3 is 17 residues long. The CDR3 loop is CASSGQTGGLTRYGYTF. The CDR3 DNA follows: TGTGCCAGCAGCGGGCAGACAGGGGGCTTAACACGCTATGGCTACACCTTC.

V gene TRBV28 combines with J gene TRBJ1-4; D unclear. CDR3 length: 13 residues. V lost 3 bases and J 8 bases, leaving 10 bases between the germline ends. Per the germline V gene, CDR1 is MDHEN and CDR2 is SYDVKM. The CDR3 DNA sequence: TGTGCCAGCAGTTTTATGGTCGGGGAAAAACTGTTTTTT. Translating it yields CASSFMVGEKLFF.

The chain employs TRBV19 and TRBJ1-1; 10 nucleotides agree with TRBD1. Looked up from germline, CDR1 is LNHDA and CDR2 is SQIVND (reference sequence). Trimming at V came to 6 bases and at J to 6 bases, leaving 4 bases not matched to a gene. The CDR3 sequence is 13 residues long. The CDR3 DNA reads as TGTGCCAGTAGCAGACAGGGGGCCGCTGAAGCTTTCTTT. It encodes CASSRQGAAEAFF.

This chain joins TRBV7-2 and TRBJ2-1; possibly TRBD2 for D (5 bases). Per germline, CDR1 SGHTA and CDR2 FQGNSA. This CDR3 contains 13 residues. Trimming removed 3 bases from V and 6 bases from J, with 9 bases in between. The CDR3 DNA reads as TGTGCCAGCAGCTTTGAGGGAGTCAATGAGCAGTTCTTC. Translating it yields CASSFEGVNEQFF.

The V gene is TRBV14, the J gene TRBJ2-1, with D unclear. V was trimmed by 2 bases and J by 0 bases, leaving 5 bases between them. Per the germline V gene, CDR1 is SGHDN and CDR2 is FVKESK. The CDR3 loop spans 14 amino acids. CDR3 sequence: CASSQRSSYNEQFF. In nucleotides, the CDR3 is TGTGCCAGCAGCCAAAGGAGCTCCTACAATGAGCAGTTCTTC.

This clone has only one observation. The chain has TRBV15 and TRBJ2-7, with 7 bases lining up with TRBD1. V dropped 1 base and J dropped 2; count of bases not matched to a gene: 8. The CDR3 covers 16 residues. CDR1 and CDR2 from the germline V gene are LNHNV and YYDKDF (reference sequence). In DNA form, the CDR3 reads TGTGCCACCAGCAGAGGGACAGGTCAACGGCCCTACGAGCAGTACTTC. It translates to CATSRGTGQRPYEQYF. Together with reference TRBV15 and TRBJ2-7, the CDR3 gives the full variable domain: DAMVIQNPRYQVTQFGKPVTLSCSQTLNHNVMYWYQQKSSQAPKLLFHYYDKDFNNEADTPDNFQSRRPNTSFCFLDIRSPGLGDTAMYLCATSRGTGQRPYEQYFGPGTRLTVT.

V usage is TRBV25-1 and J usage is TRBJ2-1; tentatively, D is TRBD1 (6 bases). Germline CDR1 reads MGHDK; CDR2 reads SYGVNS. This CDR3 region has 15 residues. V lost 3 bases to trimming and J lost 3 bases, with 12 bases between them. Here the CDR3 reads CASSDSGTNYNEQFF. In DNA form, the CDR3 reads TGTGCCAGCAGTGATTCGGGGACAAACTACAATGAGCAGTTCTTC.

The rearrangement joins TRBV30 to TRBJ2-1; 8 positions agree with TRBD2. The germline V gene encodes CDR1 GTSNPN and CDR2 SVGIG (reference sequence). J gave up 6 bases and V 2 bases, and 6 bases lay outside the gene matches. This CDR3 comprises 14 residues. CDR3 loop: CAWSITSGLNEQFF. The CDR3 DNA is TGTGCCTGGAGTATTACTAGCGGCCTCAATGAGCAGTTCTTC.

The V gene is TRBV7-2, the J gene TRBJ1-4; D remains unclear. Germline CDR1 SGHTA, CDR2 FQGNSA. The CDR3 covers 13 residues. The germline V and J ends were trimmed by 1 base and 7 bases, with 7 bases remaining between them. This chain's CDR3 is CASSLETGEKLFF. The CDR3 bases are TGTGCCAGCAGCTTAGAGACGGGTGAAAAACTGTTTTTT.

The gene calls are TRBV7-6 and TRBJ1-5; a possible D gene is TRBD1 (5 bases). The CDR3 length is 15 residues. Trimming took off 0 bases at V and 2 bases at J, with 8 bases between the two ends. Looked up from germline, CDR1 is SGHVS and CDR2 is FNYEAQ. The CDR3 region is CASSLATGGNQPQHF. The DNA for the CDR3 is TGTGCCAGCAGCTTAGCAACAGGAGGCAATCAGCCCCAGCATTTT. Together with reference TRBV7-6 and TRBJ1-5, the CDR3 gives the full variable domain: GAGVSQSPRYKVTKRGQDVALRCDPISGHVSLYWYRQALGQGPEFLTYFNYEAQQDKSGLPNDRFSAERPEGSISTLTIQRTEQRDSAMYRCASSLATGGNQPQHFGDGTRLSIL.

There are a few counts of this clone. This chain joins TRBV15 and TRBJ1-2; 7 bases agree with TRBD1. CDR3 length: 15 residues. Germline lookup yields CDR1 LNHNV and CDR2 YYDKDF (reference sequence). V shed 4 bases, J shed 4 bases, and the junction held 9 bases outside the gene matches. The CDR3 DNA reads TGTGCCACCAGCATTGGCAGGGGGGCCTCCTATGGCTACACCTTC. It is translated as CATSIGRGASYGYTF.

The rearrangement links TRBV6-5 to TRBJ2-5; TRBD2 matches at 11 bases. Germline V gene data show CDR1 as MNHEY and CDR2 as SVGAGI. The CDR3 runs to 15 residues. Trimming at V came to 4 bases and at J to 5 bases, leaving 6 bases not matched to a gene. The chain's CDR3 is CASSSTSGGRETQYF. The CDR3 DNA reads TGTGCCAGCAGTTCCACTAGCGGGGGACGGGAGACCCAGTACTTC.

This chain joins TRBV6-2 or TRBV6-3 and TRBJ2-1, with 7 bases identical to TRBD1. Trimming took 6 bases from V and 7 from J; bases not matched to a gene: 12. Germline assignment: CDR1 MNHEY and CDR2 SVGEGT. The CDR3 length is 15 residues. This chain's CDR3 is CASSLQGGSGNEQFF. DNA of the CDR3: TGTGCCAGCAGCCTACAAGGGGGCTCGGGAAATGAGCAGTTCTTC.

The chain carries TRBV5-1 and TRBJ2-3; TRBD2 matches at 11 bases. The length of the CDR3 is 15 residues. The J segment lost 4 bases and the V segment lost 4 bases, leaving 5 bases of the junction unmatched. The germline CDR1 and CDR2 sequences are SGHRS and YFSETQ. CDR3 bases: TGCGCCAGCAGCCCTAGCGGGGGGAGTTCAGATACGCAGTATTTT. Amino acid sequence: CASSPSGGSSDTQYF.

CDR3 coding DNA: TGTGCCAGCAGCCAAACGGAGTACGAGCAGTACTTC. The encoded protein is CASSQTEYEQYF. V and J are TRBV3-1 (or the pseudogene TRBV3-2) and TRBJ2-7; D is uncertain. Germline V gene lookup returns CDR1 LGHDT and CDR2 YNNKEL (reference sequence). Trimming pared 2 bases from V and 4 bases from J, leaving 6 bases between. This CDR3 has 12 residues.

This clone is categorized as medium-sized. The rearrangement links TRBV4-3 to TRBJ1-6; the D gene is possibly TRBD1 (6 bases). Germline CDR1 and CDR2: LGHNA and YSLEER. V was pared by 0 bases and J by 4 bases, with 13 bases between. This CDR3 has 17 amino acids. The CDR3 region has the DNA TGCGCCAGCAGCCAAGATTTGGGGGACACGTATAATTCACCCCTCCACTTT. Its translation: CASSQDLGDTYNSPLHF.

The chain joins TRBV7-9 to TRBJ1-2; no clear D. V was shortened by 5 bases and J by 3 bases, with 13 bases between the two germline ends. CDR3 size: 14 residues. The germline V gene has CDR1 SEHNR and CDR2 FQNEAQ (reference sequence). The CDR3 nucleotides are TGTGCCAGCAGCCCCGCGGGCGGGTACTATGGCTACACCTTC. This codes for CASSPAGGYYGYTF.

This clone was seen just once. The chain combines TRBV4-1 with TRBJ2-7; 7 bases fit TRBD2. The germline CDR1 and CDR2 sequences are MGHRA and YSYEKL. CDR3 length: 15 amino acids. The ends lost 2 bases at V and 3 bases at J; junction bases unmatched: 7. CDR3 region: CASSQTGLEFYEQYF. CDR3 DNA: TGCGCCAGCAGCCAAACAGGACTAGAATTCTACGAGCAGTACTTC.

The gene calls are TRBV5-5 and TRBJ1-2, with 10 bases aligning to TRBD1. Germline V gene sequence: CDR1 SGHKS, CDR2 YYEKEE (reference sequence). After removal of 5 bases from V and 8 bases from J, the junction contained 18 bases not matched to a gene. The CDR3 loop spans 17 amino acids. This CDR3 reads CASSDPGQGILIGGYTF. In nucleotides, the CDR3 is TGTGCCAGCAGTGACCCGGGACAGGGGATTCTCATCGGCGGCTACACCTTC.

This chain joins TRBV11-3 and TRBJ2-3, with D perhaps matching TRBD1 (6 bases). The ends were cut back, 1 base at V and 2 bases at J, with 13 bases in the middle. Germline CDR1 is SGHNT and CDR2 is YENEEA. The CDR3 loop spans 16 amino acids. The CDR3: CASSLAGHANTDTQYF. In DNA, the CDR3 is TGTGCCAGCAGCTTAGCGGGACACGCCAACACAGATACGCAGTATTTT. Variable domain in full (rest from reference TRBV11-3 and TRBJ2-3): EAGVVQSPRYKIIEKKQPVAFWCNPISGHNTLYWYLQNLGQGPELLIRYENEEAVDDSQLPKDRFSAERLKGVDSTLKIQPAELGDSAVYLCASSLAGHANTDTQYFGPGTRLTVL.

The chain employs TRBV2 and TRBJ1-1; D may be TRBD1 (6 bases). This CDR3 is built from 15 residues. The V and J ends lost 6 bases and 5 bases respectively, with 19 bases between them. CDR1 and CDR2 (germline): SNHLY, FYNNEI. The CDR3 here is CASRIGQAQGTEAFF. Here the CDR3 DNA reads TGTGCCAGCAGGATTGGTCAGGCCCAGGGGACTGAAGCTTTCTTT.